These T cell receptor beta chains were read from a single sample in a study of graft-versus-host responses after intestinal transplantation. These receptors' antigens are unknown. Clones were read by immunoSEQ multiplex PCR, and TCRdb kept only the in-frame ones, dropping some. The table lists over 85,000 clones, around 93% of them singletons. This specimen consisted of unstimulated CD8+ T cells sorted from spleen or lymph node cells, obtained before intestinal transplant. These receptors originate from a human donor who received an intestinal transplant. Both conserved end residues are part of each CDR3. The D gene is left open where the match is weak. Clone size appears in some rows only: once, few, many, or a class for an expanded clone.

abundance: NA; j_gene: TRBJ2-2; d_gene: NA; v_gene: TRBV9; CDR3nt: TGTGCCAGCAGCGTAGCTGTGGCTCCCGGGGAGCTGTTTTTT; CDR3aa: CASSVAVAPGELFF
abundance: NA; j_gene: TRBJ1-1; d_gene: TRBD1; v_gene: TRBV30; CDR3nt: TGTGCCTGGGGACAGGGGAACACTGAAGCTTTCTTT; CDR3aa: CAWGQGNTEAFF
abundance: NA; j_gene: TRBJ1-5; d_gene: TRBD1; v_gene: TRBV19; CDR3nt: TGTGCCAGTAGTATAGGTCAGGGGGGCAATCAGCCCCAGCATTTT; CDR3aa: CASSIGQGGNQPQHF
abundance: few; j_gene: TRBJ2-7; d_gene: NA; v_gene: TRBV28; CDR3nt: TGTGCCAGCAGCCATTCATCGAGCTCCTACGAGCAGTACTTC; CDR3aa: CASSHSSSSYEQYF
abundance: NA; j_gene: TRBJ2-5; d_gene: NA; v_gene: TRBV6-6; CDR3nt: TGTGCCAGCAGTTACGTGGCAGGGCGAGAGACCCAGTACTTC; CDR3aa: CASSYVAGRETQYF
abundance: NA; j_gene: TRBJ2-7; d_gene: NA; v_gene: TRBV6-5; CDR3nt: TGTGCCAGCAGTTATGCAATGCGGGCCTACGAGCAGTACTTC; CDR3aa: CASSYAMRAYEQYF
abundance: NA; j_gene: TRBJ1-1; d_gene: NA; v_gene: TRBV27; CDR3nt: TGTGCCAGCAGTTTAGTGGCAGGGGATGAAGCTTTCTTT; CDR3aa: CASSLVAGDEAFF
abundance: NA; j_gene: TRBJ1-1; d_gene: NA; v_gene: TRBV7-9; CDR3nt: TGTGCCAGCAGCTCAAGCCTCAACACTGAAGCTTTCTTT; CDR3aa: CASSSSLNTEAFF
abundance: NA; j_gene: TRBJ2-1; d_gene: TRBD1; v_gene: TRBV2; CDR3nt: TGTGCCAGCAGTACTCCGGGACAGGGAAATGAGCAGTTCTTC; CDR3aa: CASSTPGQGNEQFF
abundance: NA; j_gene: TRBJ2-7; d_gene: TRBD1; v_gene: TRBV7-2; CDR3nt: TGTGCCAGCAGCTTGTCGGGACAGTCCTACGAGCAGTACTTC; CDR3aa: CASSLSGQSYEQYF
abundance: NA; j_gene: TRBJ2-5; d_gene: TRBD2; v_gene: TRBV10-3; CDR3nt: TGTGCCATCAGTGAGAGGATGGGACTAGCGGGAGAAGAGACCCAGTACTTC; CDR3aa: CAISERMGLAGEETQYF
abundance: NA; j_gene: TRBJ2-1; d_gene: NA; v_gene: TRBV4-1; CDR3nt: TGCGCCAGCCAGGGGTGGAGTGAGCAGTTCTTC; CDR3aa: CASQGWSEQFF
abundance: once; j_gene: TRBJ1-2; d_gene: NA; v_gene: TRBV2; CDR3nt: TGTGCCAGCAGTGAATCGGGAACTAACTATGGCTACACCTTC; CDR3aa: CASSESGTNYGYTF
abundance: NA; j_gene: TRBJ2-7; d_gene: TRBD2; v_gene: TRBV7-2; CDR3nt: TGTGCCAGCAGCTTAGGGCTAGCGGGGAACTACGAGCAGTACTTC; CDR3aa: CASSLGLAGNYEQYF
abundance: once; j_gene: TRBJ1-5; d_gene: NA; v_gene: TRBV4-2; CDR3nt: TGTGCCAGCAGCCAAGAGGACTTGAGTCAGCCCCAGCATTTT; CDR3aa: CASSQEDLSQPQHF
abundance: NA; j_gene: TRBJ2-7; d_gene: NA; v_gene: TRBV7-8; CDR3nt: TGTGCCAGCAGCTTAGTTCCTAGCGAGCAGTACTTC; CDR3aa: CASSLVPSEQYF
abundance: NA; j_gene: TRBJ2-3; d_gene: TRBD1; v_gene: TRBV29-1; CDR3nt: TGCAGCGTTGAAGACCCCGGGACAGGGGGTGGCACAGATACGCAGTATTTT; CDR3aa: CSVEDPGTGGGTDTQYF
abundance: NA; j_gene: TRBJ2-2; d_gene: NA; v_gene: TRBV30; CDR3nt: TGTGCCTGGAGTGTAAACGGGGAAACCGGGGAGCTGTTTTTT; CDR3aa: CAWSVNGETGELFF
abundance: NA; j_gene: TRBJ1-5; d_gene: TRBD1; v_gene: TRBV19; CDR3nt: TGTGCCACCGACAGGGGTAATCAGCCCCAGCATTTT; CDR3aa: CATDRGNQPQHF
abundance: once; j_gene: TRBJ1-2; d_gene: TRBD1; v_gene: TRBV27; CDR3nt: TGTGCCAGCAGTTTTGGGGACAGCTATGGCTACACCTTC; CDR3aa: CASSFGDSYGYTF
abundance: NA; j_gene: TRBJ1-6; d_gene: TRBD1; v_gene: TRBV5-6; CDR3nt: TGTGCCAGCAGCTTGGGGGACAGCAATTCACCCCTCCACTTT; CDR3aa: CASSLGDSNSPLHF
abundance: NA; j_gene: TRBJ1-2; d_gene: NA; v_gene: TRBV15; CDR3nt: TGTGCCACCAGCAGAGATCGAGCAGGGAAAGATGGCTACACCTTC; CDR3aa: CATSRDRAGKDGYTF
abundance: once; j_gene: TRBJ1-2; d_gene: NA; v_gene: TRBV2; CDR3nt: TGTGCCAGCGGAGGGACGCGTGCAACTAACTATGGCTACACCTTC; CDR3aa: CASGGTRATNYGYTF
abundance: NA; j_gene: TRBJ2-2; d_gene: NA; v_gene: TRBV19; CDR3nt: TGTGCCAGTAGTATGGTTCCAGTGAACACCGGGGAGCTGTTTTTT; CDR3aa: CASSMVPVNTGELFF
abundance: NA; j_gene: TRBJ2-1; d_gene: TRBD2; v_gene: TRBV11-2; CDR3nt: TGTGCCAGCAGCAAATACGGGACTAGCGGGAGCAATGAGCAGTTCTTC; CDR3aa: CASSKYGTSGSNEQFF
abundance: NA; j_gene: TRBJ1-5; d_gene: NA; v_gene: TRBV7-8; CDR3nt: TGTGCCAGCAGCTCGCCAGGGGAAGGGAATCAGCCCCAGCATTTT; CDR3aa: CASSSPGEGNQPQHF
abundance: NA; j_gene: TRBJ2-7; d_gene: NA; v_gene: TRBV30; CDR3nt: TGTGCCTGGAGGCGTCTAGCCTTCGAGCAGTACTTC; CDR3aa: CAWRRLAFEQYF
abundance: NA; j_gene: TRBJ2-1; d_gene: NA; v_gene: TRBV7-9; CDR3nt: TGTGCCAGCAGCTCGGAGCAGGGTGAGCAGTTCTTC; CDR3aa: CASSSEQGEQFF
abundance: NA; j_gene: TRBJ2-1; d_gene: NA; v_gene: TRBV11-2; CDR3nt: TGTGCCAGCAACTACAGGGTTAGCTCCTACAATGAGCAGTTCTTC; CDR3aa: CASNYRVSSYNEQFF
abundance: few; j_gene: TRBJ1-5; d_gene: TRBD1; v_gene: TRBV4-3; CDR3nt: TGCGCCAGCAGCCAAGAACAGGGGTATCAGCCCCAGCATTTT; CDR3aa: CASSQEQGYQPQHF
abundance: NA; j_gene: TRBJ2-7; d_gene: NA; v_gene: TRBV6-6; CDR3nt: TGTGCCAGCAGCCGACTCGGACAGAACTACGAGCAGTACTTC; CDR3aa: CASSRLGQNYEQYF
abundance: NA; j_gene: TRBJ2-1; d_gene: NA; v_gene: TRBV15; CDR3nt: TGTGCCACCAGCAGAGGTTGGCGGTCGAGCTCCTACAATGAGCAGTTCTTC; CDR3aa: CATSRGWRSSSYNEQFF
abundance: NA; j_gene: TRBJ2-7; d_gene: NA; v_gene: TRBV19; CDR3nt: TGTGCCAGTAGTCCCGGGACACCATACGAGCAGTACTTC; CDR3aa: CASSPGTPYEQYF
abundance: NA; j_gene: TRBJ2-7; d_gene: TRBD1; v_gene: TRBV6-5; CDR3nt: TGTGCCAGCAGTCACCCGGGACAGGGGGTCGACGAGCAGTACTTC; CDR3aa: CASSHPGQGVDEQYF
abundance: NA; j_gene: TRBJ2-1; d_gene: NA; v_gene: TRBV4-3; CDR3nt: TGCGCCAGCAGCCAAAATCGCTACAATGAGCAGTTCTTC; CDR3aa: CASSQNRYNEQFF
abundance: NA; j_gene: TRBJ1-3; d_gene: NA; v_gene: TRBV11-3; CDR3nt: TGTGCCAGCAGCTTAGATGGGACAATTATCACCTCTGGAAACACCATATATTTT; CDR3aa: CASSLDGTIITSGNTIYF
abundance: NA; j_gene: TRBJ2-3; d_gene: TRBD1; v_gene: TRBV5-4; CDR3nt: TGTGCCAGCAGCACTTCGGACAGGGGGAGCACAGATACGCAGTATTTT; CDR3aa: CASSTSDRGSTDTQYF
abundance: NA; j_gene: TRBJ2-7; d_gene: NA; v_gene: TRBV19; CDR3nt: TGTGCCAGTAGTTTCGGGACAAGCTCCTACGAGCAGTACTTC; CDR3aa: CASSFGTSSYEQYF
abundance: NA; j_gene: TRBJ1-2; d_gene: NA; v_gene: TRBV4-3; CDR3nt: TGCGCCAGCAGCCAAGATGAGGGGGGGAAAGGCTACACCTTC; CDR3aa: CASSQDEGGKGYTF
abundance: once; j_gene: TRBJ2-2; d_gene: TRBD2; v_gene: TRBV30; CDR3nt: TGTGCCTGCCACCCTAGCGGGAGTATAGCCGGGGAGCTGTTTTTT; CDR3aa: CACHPSGSIAGELFF